Listed below are T cell receptor beta chains from one sample, sequenced in a study of identical twins. TCRdb passed the 5' RACE reads through MiXCR, listing each CDR3 protein once. This table holds approximately 680,000 distinct CDR3 sequences, around 7.5% found once. These sequences were also reported in another study, on yellow fever vaccine responses in identical twins.

Sequences were obtained from PBMCs. The receptors were gathered from a woman between 18 and 29 years old in good health. CDR3s include the opening cysteine and the closing phenylalanine or tryptophan. The D gene is left open where the match is weak. Not all rows give a size; the values are once, few, many and, for expanded clones, a class.

clone_size,j_call,cdr3_length,v_call,d_call,cdr3_nt,cdr3_aa
NA,TRBJ2-3,14,TRBV5-4,TRBD1,TGTGCCAGCACAGGGACAGGGGGGCCAGATACGCAGTATTTT,CASTGTGGPDTQYF
NA,TRBJ2-7,13,TRBV28,NA,TGTGCCAGCAGTCCGGGGGCCTACTACGAGCAGTACTTC,CASSPGAYYEQYF
many,TRBJ2-5,11,TRBV29-1,NA,TGCAGCGGGGGACCACAAGAGACCCAGTACTTC,CSGGPQETQYF
many,TRBJ2-2,13,TRBV12-3/TRBV12-4,NA,TGTGCCAGCAGTTTTAGTGACACCGGGGAGCTGTTTTTT,CASSFSDTGELFF
NA,TRBJ2-7,18,TRBV10-1,TRBD2,TGCGCCAGCAGTGAATGGACTAGCGGGGCCCCTCTCCCCTACGAGCAGTACTTC,CASSEWTSGAPLPYEQYF
NA,TRBJ2-3,16,TRBV20-1,TRBD1,TGCAGTGCCCCAATCTGGGACAGGACGGGAACAGATACGCAGTATTTT,CSAPIWDRTGTDTQYF
few,TRBJ2-7,17,TRBV13,TRBD2,TGTGCCAGCAGCCCACCCATCCTAGCGGGATTGTCCTACGAGCAGTACTTC,CASSPPILAGLSYEQYF
many,TRBJ1-4,14,TRBV5-1,NA,TGCGCCAGCAGCGGGGCAGGGTCGAATGAAAAACTGTTTTTT,CASSGAGSNEKLFF
many,TRBJ1-2,16,TRBV12-3/TRBV12-4,TRBD1,TGTGCCAGCAGTTCCGGGACAGGGGGCGTACCAGGTGGCTACACCTTC,CASSSGTGGVPGGYTF
NA,TRBJ2-2,16,TRBV27,TRBD2,TGTGCCAGCAGTTTGTGGGGGGGGATAAACACCGGGGAGCTGTTTTTT,CASSLWGGINTGELFF
many,TRBJ2-1,14,TRBV9,NA,TGTGCCAGCAGCGCCCACGACAGTTCCAATGAGCAGTTCTTC,CASSAHDSSNEQFF
NA,TRBJ2-5,14,TRBV5-1,NA,TGCGCCAGCAGCTTGGCATTCAACCGAGAGACCCAGTACTTC,CASSLAFNRETQYF
few,TRBJ2-5,13,TRBV7-2,NA,TGTGCCAGCAGCTTCTCCAGGGAAGAGACCCAGTACTTC,CASSFSREETQYF
few,TRBJ2-2,14,TRBV3-1,NA,TGTGCCAGCAGCGAAGGTCTGGGGTCCGGGGAGCTGTTTTTT,CASSEGLGSGELFF
NA,TRBJ2-7,16,TRBV4-2,TRBD2,TGTGCCAGCAGCCAAGAGGGACTAGCGGTCTACTACGAGCAGTACTTC,CASSQEGLAVYYEQYF
many,TRBJ2-4,14,TRBV3-1,NA,TGTGCCAGCAGCCAAGCAAGCCAGTACAACATTCAGTACTTC,CASSQASQYNIQYF
many,TRBJ1-4,14,TRBV5-1,NA,TGCGCCAGCAGCTTGGAGAATGAGGATGAAAAACTGTTTTTT,CASSLENEDEKLFF
NA,TRBJ2-3,13,TRBV7-6,NA,TGTGCCAGCAGCCCCGTGGGGCAAGATACGCAGTATTTT,CASSPVGQDTQYF
NA,TRBJ2-3,14,TRBV14,NA,TGTGCCAGCAGCCAAGACAGCCTAATCGATACGCAGTATTTT,CASSQDSLIDTQYF
many,TRBJ2-1,14,TRBV12-3/TRBV12-4,NA,TGTGCCAGCAGTTTAGGGGCAGACAACAATGAGCAGTTCTTC,CASSLGADNNEQFF
many,TRBJ2-7,14,TRBV2,TRBD2,TGTGCCAGCAGTGAATGGACTAGCGACTACGAGCAGTACTTC,CASSEWTSDYEQYF
NA,TRBJ2-1,17,TRBV14,TRBD2,TGTGCCAGCAGCCAAGATCGGGGGACTAGCGGAGACAATGAGCAGTTCTTC,CASSQDRGTSGDNEQFF
NA,TRBJ1-1,13,TRBV4-1,NA,TGCGCCAGCAGCCAAGATAGGGGCCCGCCAGCTTTCTTT,CASSQDRGPPAFF
NA,TRBJ2-5,16,TRBV6-5,TRBD1,TGTGCCAGCAGTTACTGGGGACAGGCAAACCAAGAGACCCAGTACTTC,CASSYWGQANQETQYF
many,TRBJ2-5,19,TRBV5-1,TRBD2,TGCGCCAGCAGCGCCTCGACAGGGGGACTAGCGGGAGGTCAAGAGACCCAGTACTTC,CASSASTGGLAGGQETQYF
NA,TRBJ2-1,15,TRBV6-1,NA,TGTGCCAGCAGGTCCCCGGGGAGCTCCTACAATGAGCAGTTCTTC,CASRSPGSSYNEQFF
NA,TRBJ2-5,14,TRBV20-1,TRBD2,TGCAGTGCTAGCGGGGGGGCCGATCAAGAGACCCAGTACTTC,CSASGGADQETQYF
few,TRBJ2-5,13,TRBV19,TRBD1,TGTGCCAGTAGGGACAGGGGACGCGAGACCCAGTACTTC,CASRDRGRETQYF
many,TRBJ1-1,15,TRBV29-1,NA,TGCAGCGTTGAGGGTGCTCGGGCCGGGGGGACTGAAGCTTTCTTT,CSVEGARAGGTEAFF
NA,TRBJ2-1,12,TRBV19,NA,TGTGCCAGTGGGGGGAGGAAGGGGGAGCAGTTCTTC,CASGGRKGEQFF
few,TRBJ2-4,12,TRBV29-1,NA,TGCAGCGTTGGCCTCACCCTAGGCATTCAGTACTTC,CSVGLTLGIQYF
many,TRBJ2-4,14,TRBV20-1,NA,TGCAGTGCTAGGTTTCGGGAACTCAAAAACATTCAGTACTTC,CSARFRELKNIQYF
NA,TRBJ2-2,15,TRBV5-8,NA,TGTGCCAGCAGCCGTTGGGGGGGCAACACCGGGGAGCTGTTTTTT,CASSRWGGNTGELFF
few,TRBJ1-4,15,TRBV6-1,NA,TGTGCCAGCAAACCCACTAGGGCCGAGAATGAAAAACTGTTTTTT,CASKPTRAENEKLFF
NA,TRBJ1-1,13,TRBV7-2,NA,TGTGCCAGCAGCTTCAAGCCTGTAGGGGAAGCTTTCTTT,CASSFKPVGEAFF
few,TRBJ1-3,15,TRBV6-1,NA,TGTGCCAGCAGAATGGACAGCCTCTCTGGAAACACCATATATTTT,CASRMDSLSGNTIYF
few,TRBJ2-5,16,TRBV7-9,TRBD2,TGTGCCAGCACAAGTAGGCTAGCGGGAGACCAAGAGACCCAGTACTTC,CASTSRLAGDQETQYF
once,TRBJ2-3,15,TRBV10-3,TRBD2,TGTGCCATCAGTATGGGAGCGGGAGTTTCTGATACGCAGTATTTT,CAISMGAGVSDTQYF
few,TRBJ2-7,15,TRBV11-2,NA,TGTGCCAGCAGCTTAGCCGGGCAGGGGTTGCCGGGGCAGTACTTC,CASSLAGQGLPGQYF
few,TRBJ1-4,15,TRBV6-1,NA,TGTGCCAGCACTCAACCTGGTGGATCAAATGAAAAACTGTTTTTT,CASTQPGGSNEKLFF
NA,TRBJ2-7,15,TRBV7-9,TRBD1,TGTGCCAGCAGCGCCGCGGACAGGCCCCAAGGGGGGCAGTACTTC,CASSAADRPQGGQYF
many,TRBJ1-5,15,TRBV12-3/TRBV12-4,TRBD1,TGTGCCAGCAGTCTCCGACAGGGACTCAATCAGCCCCAGCATTTT,CASSLRQGLNQPQHF
few,TRBJ2-1,16,TRBV27,TRBD2,TGTGCCAGCCGCCTTCCGGGACTAGCGGAGTACAATGAGCAGTTCTTC,CASRLPGLAEYNEQFF
few,TRBJ2-7,15,TRBV28,NA,TGTGCCAGCAGTTACTCTGCCACTCTCTACTACGAGCAGTACTTC,CASSYSATLYYEQYF
NA,TRBJ1-6,19,TRBV10-2,NA,TGCGCCAGCAGTGAGGGGTGGGGGAAGATCGCCCTGGGTAATTCACCCCTCCACTTT,CASSEGWGKIALGNSPLHF
few,TRBJ2-5,14,TRBV20-1,NA,TGCAGTGCTAGAGATTGGCGTCTCCAAGAGACCCAGTACTTC,CSARDWRLQETQYF
many,TRBJ2-2,14,TRBV24-1,NA,TGTGCCACCAGTGTTTCAGCGAACACCGGGGAGCTGTTTTTT,CATSVSANTGELFF
few,TRBJ2-3,16,TRBV7-9,TRBD1,TGTGCCAGCAGCCCGTCGACAGGGCTACCCACAGATACGCAGTATTTT,CASSPSTGLPTDTQYF
NA,TRBJ2-6,18,TRBV4-1,TRBD1,TGCGCCAGCAGCTTAAAGGACAGGGTTTTCTCTGGGGCCAACGTCCTGACTTTC,CASSLKDRVFSGANVLTF
many,TRBJ1-3,14,TRBV28,NA,TGTGCCAGCAGTCAAGGGACATCTGGAAACACCATATATTTT,CASSQGTSGNTIYF
many,TRBJ1-3,15,TRBV4-1,NA,TGCGCCAGCAGCCAGCTGAGGTTCTCTGGAAACACCATATATTTT,CASSQLRFSGNTIYF
many,TRBJ2-1,13,TRBV12-3/TRBV12-4,TRBD1,TGTGCCATCCAGGACAGGGGACGGGATGAGCAGTTCTTC,CAIQDRGRDEQFF
many,TRBJ2-2,12,TRBV27,NA,TGTGCCAGCGGCTCAGTTACCGGGGAGCTGTTTTTT,CASGSVTGELFF
many,TRBJ2-7,14,TRBV5-1,NA,TGCGCCAGCAGCCCGCGGTACTCAAACTACGAGCAGTACTTC,CASSPRYSNYEQYF
NA,TRBJ2-7,13,TRBV5-1,TRBD1,TGCGCCAGCAAAAGGACAGGCACCTACGAGCAGTACTTC,CASKRTGTYEQYF
few,TRBJ1-4,15,TRBV28,NA,TGTGCCAGCAGTCCCGTCGGGCCGGAGGATGAAAAACTGTTTTTT,CASSPVGPEDEKLFF
few,TRBJ2-3,15,TRBV25-1,NA,TGTGCCAGCAGTGAATCTGGTAGGGGGGCGGATACGCAGTATTTT,CASSESGRGADTQYF
NA,TRBJ2-3,17,TRBV7-6,TRBD2,TGTGCCAGCAGCCTCGGACTAGCGGGGAGAAGCACAGATACGCAGTATTTT,CASSLGLAGRSTDTQYF
NA,TRBJ1-1,16,TRBV7-2,NA,TGTGCCAGCAGCTTTGCCGGGTCAGGGGACAACACTGAAGCTTTCTTT,CASSFAGSGDNTEAFF